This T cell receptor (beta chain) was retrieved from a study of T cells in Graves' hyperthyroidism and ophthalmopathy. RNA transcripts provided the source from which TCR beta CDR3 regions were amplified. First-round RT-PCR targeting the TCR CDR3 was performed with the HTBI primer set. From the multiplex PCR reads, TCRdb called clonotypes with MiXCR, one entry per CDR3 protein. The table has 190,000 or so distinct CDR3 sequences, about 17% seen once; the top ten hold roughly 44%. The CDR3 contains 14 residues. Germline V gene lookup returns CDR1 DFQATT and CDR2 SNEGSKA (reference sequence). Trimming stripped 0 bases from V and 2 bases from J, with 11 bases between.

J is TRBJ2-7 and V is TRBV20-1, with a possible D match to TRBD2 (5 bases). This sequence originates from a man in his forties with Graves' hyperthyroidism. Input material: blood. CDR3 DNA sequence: TGCAGTGCTAGAGATGGAGGTTTTACCTACGAGCAGTACTTC. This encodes CSARDGGFTYEQYF.